This entry is about one TCR beta chain. The V gene's germline CDR1 is SGDLS and CDR2 YYNGEE. The CDR3 consists of 15 residues. Between the trimmed V and J ends, which lost 0 bases and 3 bases, there was a span of 10 bases. The sample comes from a study of blood T cell repertoires in COVID-19. All enrollees were about 18 to 89 years old and from approximately 25 US areas. Clinical histories supplied by participants themselves formed the basis of cohort assignment. Recovered Cohort 3 donors showed two negative PCRs, clearance, or symptom resolution. Original data processing: By means of reference gene primer amplification, nucleated cell counts were estimated. Profiling relied on immunoSEQ multiplex PCR, and the TCRdb table lists in-frame clones only, not all of them. For V, J and clone size, that table is used; D and trimming come from the DNA. The sample has about 320,000 clones; around nine tenths are singletons.

Material for sequencing was PBMCs or T cells enriched from blood (not recorded which). This clonotype was sampled from a man in his 60s who had recovered from COVID-19. The rearrangement links TRBV9 to TRBJ1-5; no definite D call. The CDR3 coding sequence is TGTGCCAGCAGCGTAGGAGTGTCGTACAATCAGCCCCAGCATTTT. Its protein product is CASSVGVSYNQPQHF.